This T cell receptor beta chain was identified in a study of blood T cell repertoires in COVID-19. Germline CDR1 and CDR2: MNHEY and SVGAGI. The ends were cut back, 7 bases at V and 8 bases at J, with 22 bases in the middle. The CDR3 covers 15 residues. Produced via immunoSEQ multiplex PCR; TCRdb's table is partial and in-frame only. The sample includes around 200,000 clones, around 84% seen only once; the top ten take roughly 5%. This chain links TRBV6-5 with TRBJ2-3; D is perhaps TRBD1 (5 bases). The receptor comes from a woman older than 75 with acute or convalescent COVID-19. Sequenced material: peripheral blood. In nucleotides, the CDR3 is TGTGCCAGCACCCGGACGGCGGTAAGGGGTGGTACGCAGTATTTT. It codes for CASTRTAVRGGTQYF.